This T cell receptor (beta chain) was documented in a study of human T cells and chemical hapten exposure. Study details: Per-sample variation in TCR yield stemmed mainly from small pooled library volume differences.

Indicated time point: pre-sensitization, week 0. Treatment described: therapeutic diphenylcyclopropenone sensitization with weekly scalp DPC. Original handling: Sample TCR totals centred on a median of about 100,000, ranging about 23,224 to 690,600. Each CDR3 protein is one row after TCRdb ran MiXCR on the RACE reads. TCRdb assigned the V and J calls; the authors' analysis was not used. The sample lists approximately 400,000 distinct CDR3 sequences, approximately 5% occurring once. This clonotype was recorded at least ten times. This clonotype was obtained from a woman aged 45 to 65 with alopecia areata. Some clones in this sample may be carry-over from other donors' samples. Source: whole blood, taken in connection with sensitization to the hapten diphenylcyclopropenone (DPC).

For the CDR3, the DNA is TGTGCCAGCAGCGTAGACGGAGGCTCTCGCTCCTACGAGCAGTACTTC. This encodes CASSVDGGSRSYEQYF. This chain uses TRBV9 with TRBJ2-7; possible D gene TRBD2, 5 bases. With 0 bases removed from V and 0 bases from J, the gap between germline ends came to 13 bases. Germline CDR1 is SGDLS and CDR2 is YYNGEE. CDR3 size: 16 residues.